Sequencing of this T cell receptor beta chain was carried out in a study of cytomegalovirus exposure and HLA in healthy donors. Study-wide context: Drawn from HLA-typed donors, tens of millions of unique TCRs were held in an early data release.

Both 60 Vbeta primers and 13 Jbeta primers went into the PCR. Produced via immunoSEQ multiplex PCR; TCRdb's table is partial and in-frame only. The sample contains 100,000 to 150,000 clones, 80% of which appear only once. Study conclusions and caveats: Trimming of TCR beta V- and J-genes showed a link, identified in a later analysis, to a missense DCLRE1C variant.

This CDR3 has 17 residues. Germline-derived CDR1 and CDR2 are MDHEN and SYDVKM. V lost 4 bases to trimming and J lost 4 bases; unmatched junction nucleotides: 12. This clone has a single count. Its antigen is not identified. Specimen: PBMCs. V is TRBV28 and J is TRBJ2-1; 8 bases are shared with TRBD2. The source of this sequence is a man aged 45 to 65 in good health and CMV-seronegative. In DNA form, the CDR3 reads TGTGCCAGCAGTTCCCCCGGGGTAGCGGGGTTATACAATGAGCAGTTCTTC. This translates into CASSSPGVAGLYNEQFF.